These 28 T cell receptor beta chains originate from one sample sequenced in a study of control samples from healthy donors and cancer patients. TCRdb's copy holds only in-frame clones and misses some; the assay was immunoSEQ multiplex PCR. The sample shows about 270,000 clones, over 75% of them seen only once. The sample was PBMCs. Receptors were obtained from a woman aged 60-75 years with lung cancer.

The V and J genes are TRBV5-4 and TRBJ2-7; 14 bases are a match to TRBD2. The CDR3 sequence is 16 residues long. Germline V CDR1 and CDR2: SGHNT, YYREEE (reference sequence). V shed 4 bases, J shed 0 bases, and the junction held 3 bases outside the gene matches. The CDR3 is CASSPGLAGASYEQYF. CDR3 DNA sequence: TGTGCCAGCAGCCCGGGACTAGCGGGGGCCTCCTACGAGCAGTACTTC. Based on the CDR3 plus reference TRBV5-4 and TRBJ2-7, the full variable domain is ETGVTQSPTHLIKTRGQQVTLRCSSQSGHNTVSWYQQALGQGPQFIFQYYREEENGRGNFPPRFSGLQFPNYSSELNVNALELDDSALYLCASSPGLAGASYEQYFGPGTRLTVT.

Written as DNA, the CDR3 is TGTGCCAGCAGCAAAGGACGGGGCCCCAATCAGCCCCAGCATTTT. As protein: CASSKGRGPNQPQHF. V gene TRBV21-1 combines with J gene TRBJ1-5. TRBV21-1 is listed as a pseudogene. The CDR3 length is 15 residues.

The gene calls are TRBV9 and TRBJ2-3, with 11 bases matching TRBD2. Germline values: CDR1 SGDLS, CDR2 YYNGEE. J lost 2 bases, V lost 5 bases, and 4 bases had no gene match. The length of the CDR3 is 15 residues. The CDR3 DNA reads as TGTGCCAGCAGGACGGGACTAGCGGACACAGATACGCAGTATTTT. Amino acids: CASRTGLADTDTQYF.

This chain joins TRBV7-2 and TRBJ1-2, with D possibly TRBD1 on 5 matching bases. Between the trimmed V and J ends, which lost 5 bases and 2 bases, there was a span of 18 bases. Per the germline V gene, CDR1 is SGHTA and CDR2 is FQGNSA. The CDR3 has 16 residues. CDR3 DNA: TGTGCCAGCAGCCGCCTTTTGTCAGGGCCCAACTATGGCTACACCTTC. Its protein is CASSRLLSGPNYGYTF.

The J gene is TRBJ1-1, the V gene TRBV5-1, with a tentative D call TRBD1 (5 bases). The CDR3 runs to 13 residues. V dropped 4 bases and J dropped 1 base, with 8 bases sitting between them. Germline CDR1 reads SGHRS; CDR2 reads YFSETQ. The CDR3, as DNA: TGCGCCAGCAGCATTGGACAGAACACTGAAGCTTTCTTT. Amino acids: CASSIGQNTEAFF. Based on the CDR3 plus reference TRBV5-1 and TRBJ1-1, the full variable domain is KAGVTQTPRYLIKTRGQQVTLSCSPISGHRSVSWYQQTPGQGLQFLFEYFSETQRNKGNFPGRFSGRQFSNSRSEMNVSTLELGDSALYLCASSIGQNTEAFFGQGTRLTVV.

The chain employs TRBV19 and TRBJ2-7; TRBD1 agrees at 10 bases. This CDR3 has 13 amino acids. Germline CDR1 and CDR2: LNHDA and SQIVND (reference sequence). Germline trimming cut 7 bases from V and 6 bases from J; bases unmatched to any gene: 6. CDR3 region: CASTPTGGAEQYF. DNA of the CDR3: TGTGCCAGTACCCCGACAGGGGGCGCCGAGCAGTACTTC.

The chain employs TRBV11-3 and TRBJ2-1, with D perhaps being TRBD1 or TRBD2 (5 bases each). The germline V gene has CDR1 SGHNT and CDR2 YENEEA. Trimming took off 4 bases at V and 6 bases at J, with 13 bases between the two ends. CDR3 size: 14 residues. The CDR3 nucleotides read TGTGCCAGCAGCTCATGGACGGGGCGCAATGAGCAGTTCTTC. Its translation: CASSSWTGRNEQFF.

This clone was seen only a few times. The chain joins TRBV29-1 to TRBJ2-5; 10 bases line up with TRBD2. CDR3 length: 16 amino acids. The germline gives CDR1 SQVTM, CDR2 ANQGSEA. Losses at the gene ends were 0 bases for V and 5 bases for J; bases not matched to a gene: 9. The CDR3 region is CSVEDPSGGALETQYF. CDR3 in DNA: TGCAGCGTTGAAGACCCCAGCGGGGGGGCTTTGGAGACCCAGTACTTC.

The chain couples TRBV7-8 to TRBJ1-2; possible D gene TRBD1, 5 bases. CDR1 is SGHVS, CDR2 FQNEAQ, per germline. This CDR3 is built from 16 residues. Trimming took 2 bases from V and 6 from J, leaving 19 bases between them. CDR3 DNA sequence: TGTGCCAGCAGCTTACGCCCCATAATGGGGGGAGATGGCTACACCTTC. Residues: CASSLRPIMGGDGYTF.

About this clone: One junction end does not reproduce the germline sequence, and a read error may be involved. The same CDR3 can be traced to other DNA sequences in this sample. V and J are TRBV5-4 and TRBJ2-1; TRBD2 might be the D (8 bases). The CDR3 extends over 12 amino acids. Germline-derived CDR1 and CDR2 are SGHNT and YYREEE (reference sequence). CDR3 amino acids: CASSLERGRGVF. DNA of the CDR3: TGTGCCAGCAGCTTGGAGAGGGGGCGGGGGGTCTTC.

The J gene is TRBJ1-4, the V gene TRBV3-1 (or the pseudogene TRBV3-2), with 7 nucleotides matching TRBD1. After removal of 0 bases from V and 8 bases from J, the junction contained 6 bases not matched to a gene. Germline lookup yields CDR1 LGHDT and CDR2 YNNKEL (reference sequence). This CDR3 spans 15 amino acids. Here the CDR3 reads CASSQDDRVNEKLFF. The CDR3 coding sequence is TGTGCCAGCAGCCAAGACGACAGGGTTAACGAAAAACTGTTTTTT.

In nucleotides, the CDR3 is TGCGCCAGCAGCGACGGGACAGGGGCTAATGAAAAACTGTTTTTT. It encodes CASSDGTGANEKLFF. This chain links TRBV5-1 with TRBJ1-4; TRBD1 aligns across 10 bases. Trimming took 4 bases from V and 3 from J; bases not matched to a gene: 3. This CDR3 is 15 amino acids long. The V gene's germline CDR1 is SGHRS and CDR2 YFSETQ. Combining the CDR3 with reference TRBV5-1 and TRBJ1-4 gives the whole variable domain KAGVTQTPRYLIKTRGQQVTLSCSPISGHRSVSWYQQTPGQGLQFLFEYFSETQRNKGNFPGRFSGRQFSNSRSEMNVSTLELGDSALYLCASSDGTGANEKLFFGSGTQLSVL.

The V and J genes are TRBV5-1 and TRBJ2-1, with TRBD2 matching over 10 bases. Germline V gene data show CDR1 as SGHRS and CDR2 as YFSETQ. CDR3 length: 18 residues. V lost 0 bases to trimming and J lost 4 bases; unmatched junction nucleotides: 10. The chain's CDR3 is CASSLALAGDASYNEQFF. CDR3 DNA sequence: TGCGCCAGCAGCTTGGCCCTAGCGGGAGACGCGTCGTACAATGAGCAGTTCTTC.

The chain links TRBV29-1 to TRBJ2-1; D perhaps matches TRBD1 (5 bases). Germline loops: CDR1 SQVTM, CDR2 ANQGSEA. With 2 bases removed from V and 7 bases from J, the gap between germline ends came to 12 bases. This CDR3 has 13 residues. This chain's CDR3 is CSVERGPLNEQFF. DNA for the CDR3: TGCAGCGTTGAAAGGGGCCCCCTGAATGAGCAGTTCTTC.

This clone is a singleton in its sample. The V call is TRBV5-5, the J call TRBJ1-2; 7 bases line up with TRBD1. Trimming removed 4 bases from V and 8 bases from J; junction bases left unmatched: 5. Germline V gives CDR1 SGHKS, CDR2 YYEKEE (reference sequence). The CDR3 is made up of 12 amino acids. The CDR3 region is CASSQGVEGYTF. CDR3 nucleotides: TGTGCCAGCAGCCAGGGGGTTGAAGGCTACACCTTC.

The chain is built from TRBV6-6 and TRBJ2-7; 8 bases map to TRBD1. Germline V gene lookup returns CDR1 MNHNY and CDR2 SVGAGI (reference sequence). The V gene end was trimmed by 8 bases and the J gene end by 0 bases; junction bases not matched to a gene: 9. The CDR3 runs to 15 residues. CDR3 nucleotides: TGTGCCAGCGCCCGGGCGGACAGGGACTCCTACGAGCAGTACTTC. Its protein is CASARADRDSYEQYF.

The rearrangement joins TRBV28 to TRBJ2-7; 9 nucleotides match TRBD1. J lost 7 bases, V lost 4 bases, and 11 bases had no gene match. The CDR3 sequence is 15 residues long. Germline loops: CDR1 MDHEN, CDR2 SYDVKM. The CDR3 sequence is CASSSPGQGTAEQYF. The DNA of the CDR3 is TGTGCCAGCAGTTCCCCCGGACAGGGGACGGCTGAGCAGTACTTC.

This clone showed up just once. The rearrangement links TRBV2 to TRBJ1-2; 7 nucleotides match TRBD1. The junction had 7 bases not matched to a gene; V was cut back by 5 bases and J by 4 bases. Germline V gives CDR1 SNHLY, CDR2 FYNNEI. This CDR3 is 14 amino acids long. CDR3 DNA sequence: TGTGCCAGCAGTACTCGACAGGGAGGCTATGGCTACACCTTC. This sequence encodes CASSTRQGGYGYTF.

The chain carries TRBV7-9 and TRBJ1-5; 8 bases are a match to TRBD1. Germline-derived CDR1 and CDR2 are SEHNR and FQNEAQ (reference sequence). Trimming removed 6 bases from V and 0 bases from J; junction bases left unmatched: 13. The CDR3 length is 18 residues. In DNA form, the CDR3 reads TGTGCCAGCAGAATACAGGGGGGAGTTATAAATAGCAATCAGCCCCAGCATTTT. It yields the protein CASRIQGGVINSNQPQHF. The full variable domain, with the rest looked up from reference TRBV7-9 and TRBJ1-5, is DTGVSQNPRHKITKRGQNVTFRCDPISEHNRLYWYRQTLGQGPEFLTYFQNEAQLEKSRLLSDRFSAERPKGSFSTLEIQRTEQGDSAMYLCASRIQGGVINSNQPQHFGDGTRLSIL.

The gene calls are TRBV6-5 and TRBJ1-5; weak D call: TRBD1 (6 bases). V was pared by 6 bases and J by 5 bases, with 14 bases between. Germline CDR1 reads MNHEY; CDR2 reads SVGAGI. This CDR3 has 14 residues. The CDR3 DNA sequence: TGTGCCAGCAGAAACTCGGGGGGCGATCAGCCCCAGCATTTT. Translating it yields CASRNSGGDQPQHF.

The chain recombines TRBV7-2 with TRBJ1-3; D gene unclear. The CDR3 runs 15 residues. Trimming left V 5 bases short and J 4 bases short, with 15 bases between. Per germline, CDR1 SGHTA and CDR2 FQGNSA. This chain's CDR3 is CASSPGPARGNTIYF. CDR3 sequence (DNA): TGTGCCAGCAGCCCCGGACCAGCGCGCGGAAACACCATATATTTT.

The chain combines TRBV7-9 with TRBJ2-7, with D tentatively TRBD1 (5 bases). This CDR3 contains 14 residues. Looked up from germline, CDR1 is SEHNR and CDR2 is FQNEAQ (reference sequence). V was pared by 4 bases and J by 2 bases, with 12 bases between. The CDR3 sequence is CASSSSGAPYEQYF. The CDR3, as DNA: TGTGCCAGCAGCTCGAGTGGGGCCCCCTACGAGCAGTACTTC.

J is TRBJ2-1 and V is TRBV18; no clear D. The germline gives CDR1 KGHSH, CDR2 LQKENI. V lost 3 bases and J lost 2, with 8 bases in between. The CDR3 is made up of 14 amino acids. In DNA form, the CDR3 reads TGTGCCAGCTCACCGTTAGTCCCCTACAATGAGCAGTTCTTC. This sequence encodes CASSPLVPYNEQFF.

The chain joins TRBV30 to TRBJ2-3; weak D call: TRBD2 (5 bases). The CDR3 contains 14 residues. Germline V gives CDR1 GTSNPN, CDR2 SVGIG (reference sequence). Trimming took off 2 bases at V and 1 base at J, with 10 bases between the two ends. The CDR3 reads CAWSRISGTDTQYF. CDR3 bases: TGTGCCTGGAGTAGGATTAGCGGCACAGATACGCAGTATTTT.

CDR3 residues: CASSPLVSGRINTIYF. Written as DNA, the CDR3 is TGTGCCAGCAGTCCGCTAGTATCGGGACGGATAAACACCATATATTTT. The J gene is TRBJ1-3, the V gene TRBV28; the D gene is possibly TRBD1 (5 bases). V was clipped by 5 bases and J by 6 bases, with 20 bases between them. This CDR3 comprises 16 residues. Per the germline V gene, CDR1 is MDHEN and CDR2 is SYDVKM.

The chain has TRBV3-1 (or the pseudogene TRBV3-2) and TRBJ2-5; weak D call: TRBD2 (5 bases). Per germline, CDR1 LGHDT and CDR2 YNNKEL (reference sequence). The CDR3 has 14 residues. V shed 2 bases and J shed 4 bases, with 11 bases lying between them. The chain's CDR3 is CASSQRGGGETQYF. DNA of the CDR3: TGTGCCAGCAGCCAACGCGGAGGTGGAGAGACCCAGTACTTC.

The chain combines TRBV7-9 with TRBJ2-2; TRBD2 might be the D (6 bases). Per the germline V gene, CDR1 is SEHNR and CDR2 is FQNEAQ (reference sequence). The CDR3 is 16 amino acids. V was shortened by 5 bases and J by 6 bases, with 19 bases between the two germline ends. The CDR3 bases are TGTGCCAGCAGCCTTGGGACTGGCCTTGGGGCCGGGGAGCTGTTTTTT. Protein product: CASSLGTGLGAGELFF.

This clone was picked up one time. V usage is TRBV19 and J usage is TRBJ2-7; 10 nucleotides agree with TRBD1. V was clipped by 6 bases and J by 0 bases; unmatched bases: 5. There are 15 residues in the CDR3. CDR1 LNHDA and CDR2 SQIVND come from the germline V gene (reference sequence). The DNA of the CDR3 is TGTGCCAGTAGCCCGGGACAGGGGAGCTCCTACGAGCAGTACTTC. It yields the protein CASSPGQGSSYEQYF.